The clone carrying this T cell receptor (beta chain) was observed a handful of times. Its antigen remains unknown. The record originates from a study of response to subunit inactivated influenza vaccine. Study findings and constraints: The authors offered the suggestion that each seasonal influenza vaccination recruits few new T cells.

TCRdb reanalysed the RT-PCR reads using MiXCR and keeps one entry per CDR3 protein. The sample consists of 550,000 to 650,000 distinct CDR3 sequences, approximately 12% of them appearing once. V lost 3 bases to trimming and J lost 7 bases, with 27 bases between them. The CDR3 totals 18 residues. Germline V gene data show CDR1 as SGHVS and CDR2 as FNYEAQ. The material sequenced was PBMCs from blood, taken on the day of vaccination. The clonotype originates from a man in his forties or fifties who received an inactivated influenza vaccine. V and J are TRBV7-6 and TRBJ2-5, with D perhaps assigned TRBD1 or TRBD2 (7 bases each). CDR3 region: CASSLFPRGTARDWTQYF. In DNA form, the CDR3 reads TGTGCCAGCAGCTTGTTCCCGCGGGGGACAGCCAGAGATTGGACCCAGTACTTC.